The 18 T cell receptor beta chains presented below share a single source sample, sequenced in a study of shared clonotypes between healthy human individuals. The protocol was immunoSEQ multiplex PCR, while the TCRdb copy is restricted to in-frame clones and leaves out a portion. The profile covers about 2.1 million clones, with around 93% appearing a single time and 1.5% to 2% taken by the ten largest. The naive CD8 fraction comprised CD45RO-negative cells positively selected for CCR7 and excluded terminally differentiated effector memory CD45RA+ cells. The sample taken for sequencing was naive CD8+ T cells from PBMCs. Receptor source: a man aged 18 to 35 in good health. Some clones in this sample may be carry-over from other donors' samples.

The V call is TRBV14, the J call TRBJ2-5, with TRBD2 matching 10 bases. V lost 4 bases and J lost 5; bases outside the gene matches: 13. Germline CDR1 SGHDN, CDR2 FVKESK. The CDR3 extends over 17 amino acids. The DNA of the CDR3 is TGTGCCAGCAGCCCCCAGATCCAGCGGGAGGGCTGGGAGACCCAGTACTTC. Translation: CASSPQIQREGWETQYF. The full variable domain, completed using reference TRBV14 and TRBJ2-5, is EAGVTQFPSHSVIEKGQTVTLRCDPISGHDNLYWYRRVMGKEIKFLLHFVKESKQDESGMPNNRFLAERTGGTYSTLKVQPAELEDSGVYFCASSPQIQREGWETQYFGPGTRLLVL.

The chain uses TRBV19 and TRBJ2-1; D might be TRBD1 (5 bases). V dropped 4 bases and J dropped 7 bases, with 20 bases sitting between them. Per the germline V gene, CDR1 is LNHDA and CDR2 is SQIVND (reference sequence). The CDR3 sequence is 16 residues long. The CDR3 DNA reads as TGTGCCAGTAGTAGTCAGGGAAACTTCCCCCCAAATGAGCAGTTCTTC. It translates to CASSSQGNFPPNEQFF.

V is TRBV9 and J is TRBJ2-3; 11 bases match TRBD2. Losses at the gene ends were 7 bases for V and 1 base for J; bases not matched to a gene: 8. Per germline, CDR1 SGDLS and CDR2 YYNGEE. This CDR3 is built from 16 residues. The CDR3 here is CASAVSGRGRTDTQYF. DNA of the CDR3: TGTGCCAGCGCCGTTAGCGGGAGGGGGCGCACAGATACGCAGTATTTT.

This clone was recorded a few times. The V gene is TRBV5-4, the J gene TRBJ1-1; perhaps TRBD1 as D (5 bases). Per the germline V gene, CDR1 is SGHNT and CDR2 is YYREEE (reference sequence). V lost 4 bases and J lost 1, with 14 bases in between. The CDR3 is 15 residues long. The CDR3 sequence: CASSQNVGGNTEAFF. The DNA of the CDR3 is TGTGCCAGCAGCCAAAACGTCGGGGGGAACACTGAAGCTTTCTTT.

The chain uses TRBV7-9 and TRBJ2-2, with 14 bases fitting TRBD2. This CDR3 region has 16 residues. CDR1 is SEHNR and CDR2 is FQNEAQ in the germline V gene (reference sequence). The J segment lost 7 bases and the V segment lost 4 bases, leaving 5 bases of the junction unmatched. CDR3 in amino acids: CASSSGLAGGHGELFF. CDR3 coding DNA: TGTGCCAGCAGCTCCGGACTAGCGGGAGGTCACGGGGAGCTGTTTTTT.

V gene TRBV6-5 combines with J gene TRBJ1-4; D not certain. Germline V gene lookup returns CDR1 MNHEY and CDR2 SVGAGI. The V gene lost 5 bases and the J gene lost 6 bases, with 13 bases spanning the gap. CDR3 length: 14 residues. CDR3 coding DNA: TGTGCCAGCAGTCAGGCCCGTCGGGATGAAAAACTGTTTTTT. Protein sequence: CASSQARRDEKLFF.

The chain has TRBV27 and TRBJ2-7; the match to TRBD2 covers 10 bases. The germline gives CDR1 MNHEY, CDR2 SMNVEV (reference sequence). Trimming cost V 8 bases and J 3 bases; bases outside gene matches: 10. The CDR3 totals 15 residues. CDR3 bases: TGTGCCAGCGGTGGACTAGCGGAGAACTTCTACGAGCAGTACTTC. Encoded protein: CASGGLAENFYEQYF.

J is TRBJ2-1 and V is TRBV29-1, with 15 bases matching TRBD2. This CDR3 has 16 residues. Trimming removed 5 bases from V and 4 bases from J; junction bases left unmatched: 6. The germline CDR1 and CDR2 sequences are SQVTM and ANQGSEA. In DNA form, the CDR3 reads TGCAGCGTTAGGGGGACTAGCGGGAGGTATTACAATGAGCAGTTCTTC. This sequence encodes CSVRGTSGRYYNEQFF.

The chain combines TRBV10-2 with TRBJ2-1; a weak D match, TRBD2 (6 bases). CDR1 WSHSY and CDR2 SAAADI come from the germline V gene. V shed 6 bases and J shed 7 bases, with 13 bases lying between them. There are 13 residues in the CDR3. The chain's CDR3 is CASSHTSYNEQFF. CDR3 nucleotide sequence: TGCGCCAGCAGCCATACTAGCTATAATGAGCAGTTCTTC.

This sequence joins TRBV9 and TRBJ2-7; 7 nucleotides match TRBD1. The V and J ends lost 0 bases and 4 bases, in that order; junction bases with no gene match: 16. The CDR3 runs to 18 residues. Germline assignment: CDR1 SGDLS and CDR2 YYNGEE. The CDR3 loop reads CASSVGGVGRGPSYEQYF. The DNA of the CDR3 is TGTGCCAGCAGCGTAGGAGGGGTTGGAAGGGGGCCGTCTTACGAGCAGTACTTC. The entire variable domain, with the rest obtained from reference TRBV9 and TRBJ2-7, is as follows: DSGVTQTPKHLITATGQRVTLRCSPRSGDLSVYWYQQSLDQGLQFLIQYYNGEERAKGNILERFSAQQFPDLHSELNLSSLELGDSALYFCASSVGGVGRGPSYEQYFGPGTRLTVT.

The chain joins TRBV4-1 to TRBJ1-4; D is ambiguous. There are 13 residues in the CDR3. The germline V gene encodes CDR1 MGHRA and CDR2 YSYEKL. Trimming left V 4 bases short and J 8 bases short, with 11 bases between. The CDR3 protein is CASSPSQEEKLFF. The CDR3 DNA reads as TGCGCCAGCAGCCCGAGCCAGGAGGAAAAACTGTTTTTT.

The rearrangement joins TRBV10-3 to TRBJ1-1; D is possibly TRBD1 (5 bases). V lost 3 bases, J lost 2 bases, and 19 bases lay in between. The CDR3 is made up of 17 amino acids. Looked up from germline, CDR1 is ENHRY and CDR2 is SYGVKD. The DNA of the CDR3 is TGTGCCATCAGTGACCTCGGAGGCAAGACAGAAAACACTGAAGCTTTCTTT. Its protein product is CAISDLGGKTENTEAFF.

As concerns this clone: This sample includes further DNA sequences coding for the same CDR3. As DNA, the CDR3 is TGTGCCAGCAGCCAAGATGGACCCTACGAGCAGTACTTC. Encoded protein: CASSQDGPYEQYF. The chain couples TRBV14 to TRBJ2-7; no clear D gene. Germline loops: CDR1 SGHDN, CDR2 FVKESK. Trimming took off 0 bases at V and 2 bases at J, with 5 bases between the two ends. The CDR3 is made up of 13 amino acids.

This rearrangement joins TRBV7-3 to TRBJ2-7, with a tentative D call TRBD2 (6 bases). V was pared by 5 bases and J by 4 bases, with 18 bases between. Germline CDR1 is SGHTA and CDR2 is FQGTGA. The CDR3 totals 15 residues. The CDR3: CASSRHGGKGYEQYF. The CDR3 DNA reads TGTGCCAGCAGCCGTCATGGGGGGAAAGGTTACGAGCAGTACTTC. The full variable domain, in which reference TRBV7-3 and TRBJ2-7 provide the parts outside the CDR3, is GAGVSQTPSNKVTEKGKYVELRCDPISGHTALYWYRQSLGQGPEFLIYFQGTGAADDSGLPNDRFFAVRPEGSVSTLKIQRTERGDSAVYLCASSRHGGKGYEQYFGPGTRLTVT.

The chain is built from TRBV28 and TRBJ2-3; the D call may be TRBD1 or TRBD2 (5 bases each). Germline-derived CDR1 and CDR2 are MDHEN and SYDVKM. V lost 7 bases to trimming and J lost 2 bases, with 19 bases between them. The CDR3 spans 16 residues. The CDR3 region is CASNPFGTVFTDTQYF. The CDR3 DNA reads TGTGCCAGCAATCCCTTCGGGACGGTTTTCACAGATACGCAGTATTTT.

This clone was seen just once. The genes are TRBV2 and TRBJ2-2, with a possible D match to TRBD2 (6 bases). This CDR3 is 16 amino acids long. In germline, CDR1 is SNHLY, CDR2 FYNNEI. Trimming took off 5 bases at V and 4 bases at J, with 17 bases between the two ends. The chain's CDR3 is CASSYPEGEVTGELFF. The DNA of the CDR3 is TGTGCCAGCAGTTACCCTGAAGGGGAGGTCACCGGGGAGCTGTTTTTT. Variable domain in full (rest from reference TRBV2 and TRBJ2-2): EPEVTQTPSHQVTQMGQEVILRCVPISNHLYFYWYRQILGQKVEFLVSFYNNEISEKSEIFDDQFSVERPDGSNFTLKIRSTKLEDSAMYFCASSYPEGEVTGELFFGEGSRLTVL.

J is TRBJ2-5 and V is TRBV18, with 7 bases that match TRBD1. The CDR3 consists of 15 residues. V shed 4 bases, J shed 0 bases, and the junction held 5 bases outside the gene matches. Per germline, CDR1 KGHSH and CDR2 LQKENI. CDR3 region: CASSRKQGYQETQYF. The CDR3 DNA sequence: TGTGCCAGCTCACGCAAACAGGGGTACCAAGAGACCCAGTACTTC.

The chain links TRBV11-2 to TRBJ2-1; tentative D call: TRBD1 (6 bases). Germline lookup yields CDR1 SGHAT and CDR2 FQNNGV. V dropped 5 bases and J dropped 9 bases, with 20 bases sitting between them. The CDR3 length is 15 residues. CDR3: CASSAGRGSDREQFF. The CDR3 DNA reads TGTGCCAGCAGCGCAGGCAGGGGTTCGGACCGTGAGCAGTTCTTC.